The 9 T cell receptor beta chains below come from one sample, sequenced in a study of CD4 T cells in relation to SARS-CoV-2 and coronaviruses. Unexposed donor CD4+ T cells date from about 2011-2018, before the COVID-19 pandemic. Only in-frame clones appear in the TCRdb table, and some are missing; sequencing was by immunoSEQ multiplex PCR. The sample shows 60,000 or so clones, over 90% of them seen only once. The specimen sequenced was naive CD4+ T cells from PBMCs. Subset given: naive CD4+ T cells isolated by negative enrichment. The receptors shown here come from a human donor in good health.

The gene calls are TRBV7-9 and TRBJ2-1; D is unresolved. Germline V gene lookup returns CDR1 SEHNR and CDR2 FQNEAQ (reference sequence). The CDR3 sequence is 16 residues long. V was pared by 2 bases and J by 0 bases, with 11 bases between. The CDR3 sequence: CASSLLPKFSYNEQFF. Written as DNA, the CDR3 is TGTGCCAGCAGCTTACTACCCAAGTTCTCCTACAATGAGCAGTTCTTC.

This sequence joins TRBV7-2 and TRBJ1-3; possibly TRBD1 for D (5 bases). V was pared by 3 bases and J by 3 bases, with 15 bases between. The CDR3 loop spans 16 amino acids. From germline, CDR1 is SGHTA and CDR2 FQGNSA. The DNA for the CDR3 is TGTGCCAGCAGCTTGGGGGGTGGGGCTGATGGAAACACCATATATTTT. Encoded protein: CASSLGGGADGNTIYF.

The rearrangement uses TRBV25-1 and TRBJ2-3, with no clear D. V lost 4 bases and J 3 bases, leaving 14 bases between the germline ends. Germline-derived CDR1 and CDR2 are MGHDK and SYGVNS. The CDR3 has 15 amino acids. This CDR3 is CASSATLTGTDTQYF. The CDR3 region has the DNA TGTGCCAGCAGTGCAACACTTACGGGTACAGATACGCAGTATTTT.

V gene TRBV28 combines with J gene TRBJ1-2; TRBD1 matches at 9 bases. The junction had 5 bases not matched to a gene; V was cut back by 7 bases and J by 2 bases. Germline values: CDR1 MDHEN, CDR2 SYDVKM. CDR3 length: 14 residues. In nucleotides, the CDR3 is TGTGCCAGCACAGAGGGACAGGGAAACTATGGCTACACCTTC. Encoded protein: CASTEGQGNYGYTF.

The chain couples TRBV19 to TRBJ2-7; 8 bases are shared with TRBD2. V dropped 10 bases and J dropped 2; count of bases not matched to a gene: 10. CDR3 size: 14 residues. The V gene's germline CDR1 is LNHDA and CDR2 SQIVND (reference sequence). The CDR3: CATASGSFTYEQYF. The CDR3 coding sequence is TGTGCCACCGCAAGCGGGAGCTTTACCTACGAGCAGTACTTC.

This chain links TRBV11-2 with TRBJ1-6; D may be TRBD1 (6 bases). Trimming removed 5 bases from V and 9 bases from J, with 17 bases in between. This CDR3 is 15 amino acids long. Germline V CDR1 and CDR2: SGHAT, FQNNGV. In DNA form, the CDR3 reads TGTGCCAGCAGCGGCCAGGGGCGGTTGAGTTCACCCCTCCACTTT. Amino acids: CASSGQGRLSSPLHF.

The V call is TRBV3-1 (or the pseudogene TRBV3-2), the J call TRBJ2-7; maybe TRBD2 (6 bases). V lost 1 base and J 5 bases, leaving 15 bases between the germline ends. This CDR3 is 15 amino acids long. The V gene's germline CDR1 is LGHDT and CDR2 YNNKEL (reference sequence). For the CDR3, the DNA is TGTGCCAGCAGCCAAGGGATCACTAGCCCCGACGAGCAGTACTTC. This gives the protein CASSQGITSPDEQYF.

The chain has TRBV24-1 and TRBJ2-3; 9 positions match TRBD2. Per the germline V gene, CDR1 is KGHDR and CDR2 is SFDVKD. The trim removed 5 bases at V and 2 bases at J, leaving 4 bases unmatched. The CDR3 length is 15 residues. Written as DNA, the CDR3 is TGTGCCACCAGTGCTAGCGGGAAGTACACAGATACGCAGTATTTT. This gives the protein CATSASGKYTDTQYF.

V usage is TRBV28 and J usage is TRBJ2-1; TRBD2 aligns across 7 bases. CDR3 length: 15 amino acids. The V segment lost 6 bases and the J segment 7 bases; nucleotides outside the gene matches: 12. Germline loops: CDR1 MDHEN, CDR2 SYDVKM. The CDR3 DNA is TGTGCCAGCAGCCCCGGGGGGAGGGCCGGGAATGAGCAGTTCTTC. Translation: CASSPGGRAGNEQFF.